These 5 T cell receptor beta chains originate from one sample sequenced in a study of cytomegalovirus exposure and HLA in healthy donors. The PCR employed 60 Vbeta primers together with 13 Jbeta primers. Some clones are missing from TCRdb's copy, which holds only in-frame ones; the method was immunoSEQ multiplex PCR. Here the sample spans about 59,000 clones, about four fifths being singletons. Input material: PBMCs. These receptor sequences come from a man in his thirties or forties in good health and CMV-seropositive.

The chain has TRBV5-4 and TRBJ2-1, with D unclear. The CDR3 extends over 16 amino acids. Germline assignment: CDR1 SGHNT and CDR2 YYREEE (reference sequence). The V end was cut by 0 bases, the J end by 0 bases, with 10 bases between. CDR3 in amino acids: CASSLDLVSSYNEQFF. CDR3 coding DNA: TGTGCCAGCAGCTTGGATCTAGTGAGCTCCTACAATGAGCAGTTCTTC.

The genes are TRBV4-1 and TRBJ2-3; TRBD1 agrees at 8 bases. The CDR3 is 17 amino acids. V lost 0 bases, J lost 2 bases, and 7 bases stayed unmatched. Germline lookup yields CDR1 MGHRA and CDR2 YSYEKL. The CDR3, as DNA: TGCGCCAGCAGCCAAGATCGCGGACAGGGATTCACAGATACGCAGTATTTT. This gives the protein CASSQDRGQGFTDTQYF.

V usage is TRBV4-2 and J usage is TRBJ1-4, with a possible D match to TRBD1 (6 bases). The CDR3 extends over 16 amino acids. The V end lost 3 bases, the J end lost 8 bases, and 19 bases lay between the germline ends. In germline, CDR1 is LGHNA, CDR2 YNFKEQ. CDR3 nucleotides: TGTGCCAGCAGCCAGGATCATACAGGGCGGTGGGAAAAACTGTTTTTT. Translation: CASSQDHTGRWEKLFF.

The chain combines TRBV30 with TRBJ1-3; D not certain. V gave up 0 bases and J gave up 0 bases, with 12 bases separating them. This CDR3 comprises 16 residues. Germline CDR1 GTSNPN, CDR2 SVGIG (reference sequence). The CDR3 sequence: CAWSVGGGRSGNTIYF. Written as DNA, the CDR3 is TGTGCCTGGAGTGTTGGAGGCGGACGCTCTGGAAACACCATATATTTT.

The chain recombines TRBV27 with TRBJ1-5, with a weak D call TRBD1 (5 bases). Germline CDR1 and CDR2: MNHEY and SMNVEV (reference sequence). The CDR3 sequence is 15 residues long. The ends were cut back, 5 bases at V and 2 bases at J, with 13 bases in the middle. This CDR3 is CASSDPGWGNQPQHF. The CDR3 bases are TGTGCCAGCAGTGATCCAGGGTGGGGCAATCAGCCCCAGCATTTT.